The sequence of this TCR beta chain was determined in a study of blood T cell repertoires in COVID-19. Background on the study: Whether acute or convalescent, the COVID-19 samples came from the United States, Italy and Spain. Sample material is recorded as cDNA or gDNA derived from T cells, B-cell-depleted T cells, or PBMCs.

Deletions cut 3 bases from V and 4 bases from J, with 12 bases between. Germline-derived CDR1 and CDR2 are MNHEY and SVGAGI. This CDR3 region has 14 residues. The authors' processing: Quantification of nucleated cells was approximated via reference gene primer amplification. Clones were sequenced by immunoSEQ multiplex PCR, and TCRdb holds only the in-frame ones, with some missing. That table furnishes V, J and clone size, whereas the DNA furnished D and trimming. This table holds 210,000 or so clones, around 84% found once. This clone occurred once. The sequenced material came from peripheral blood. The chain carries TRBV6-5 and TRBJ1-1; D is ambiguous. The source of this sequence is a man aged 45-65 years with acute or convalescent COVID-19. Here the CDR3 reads CASSYTAVVTEAFF. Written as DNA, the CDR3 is TGTGCCAGCAGTTATACGGCGGTCGTCACTGAAGCTTTCTTT.